This passage covers 10 T cell receptor beta chains from one sample sequenced in a study of cytomegalovirus exposure and HLA in healthy donors. Primers for the PCR totalled 60 Vbeta and 13 Jbeta. Measured with immunoSEQ multiplex PCR; TCRdb has only the in-frame clones, and not every one. The data show about 140,000 clones, with 75% to 80% seen just once and more than 4.5% held by the top ten. The sequenced sample consisted of PBMCs. The receptor source for this set is a woman in her 50s in good health and CMV-seronegative.

This clone was seen a few times. The CDR3 DNA follows: TGTGCCAGCAGCTGGGGCGTTGAAAAACTGTTTTTT. Amino acids: CASSWGVEKLFF. The chain has TRBV5-6 and TRBJ1-4; weak D call: TRBD1 (5 bases). The CDR3 runs 12 residues. Germline lookup yields CDR1 SGHDT and CDR2 YYEEEE. V shed 3 bases and J shed 7 bases, with 7 bases lying between them.

The V call is TRBV6-1, the J call TRBJ2-7; possible D gene TRBD2, 6 bases. Germline V gives CDR1 MNHNS, CDR2 SASEGT. The CDR3 has 15 amino acids. Deletions cut 7 bases from V and 4 bases from J, with 20 bases between. The CDR3 DNA reads TGTGCCAGCATCCTACCGGGGCGAGCGGGTTACGAGCAGTACTTC. This codes for CASILPGRAGYEQYF.

The chain has TRBV6-1 and TRBJ2-7; TRBD1 matches 7 bases. J lost 2 bases, V lost 5 bases, and 3 bases had no gene match. Per the germline V gene, CDR1 is MNHNS and CDR2 is SASEGT. CDR3 length: 13 residues. The CDR3 protein is CASSRDRAYEQYF. CDR3 coding DNA: TGTGCCAGCAGTCGGGACAGAGCCTACGAGCAGTACTTC.

This clone was seen only once. V usage is TRBV19 and J usage is TRBJ2-5; the D gene is possibly TRBD2 (6 bases). The CDR3 spans 13 residues. Between the trimmed V and J ends, which lost 3 bases and 5 bases, there was a span of 10 bases. The germline gives CDR1 LNHDA, CDR2 SQIVND (reference sequence). In DNA, the CDR3 is TGTGCCAGTAGTATCGGAGGGGTGGAGACCCAGTACTTC. The encoded protein is CASSIGGVETQYF.

The chain has TRBV4-2 and TRBJ2-3; TRBD2 might be the D (5 bases). CDR1 is LGHNA and CDR2 is YNFKEQ in the germline V gene. Between the trimmed V and J ends, which lost 1 base and 5 bases, there was a span of 10 bases. CDR3 length: 14 amino acids. The CDR3 reads CASSQALAVDTQYF. CDR3 nucleotide sequence: TGTGCCAGCAGCCAAGCCCTAGCTGTAGATACGCAGTATTTT.

The J gene is TRBJ2-3, the V gene TRBV30; 9 bases are shared with TRBD2. The CDR3 totals 15 residues. Germline V gives CDR1 GTSNPN, CDR2 SVGIG (reference sequence). The trim removed 4 bases at V and 2 bases at J, leaving 7 bases unmatched. CDR3 nucleotide sequence: TGTGCCTGGAAGATCGGCGGGGGGGTCACAGATACGCAGTATTTT. The encoded protein is CAWKIGGGVTDTQYF.

The chain uses TRBV30 and TRBJ2-7; 11 nucleotides match TRBD1. The CDR3 totals 15 residues. Germline V lookup: CDR1 GTSNPN, CDR2 SVGIG (reference sequence). Losses at the gene ends were 5 bases for V and 2 bases for J; bases not matched to a gene: 8. The CDR3 is CAWDRDRGSPYEQYF. Here the CDR3 DNA reads TGTGCCTGGGACCGGGACAGGGGGTCTCCCTACGAGCAGTACTTC. Looking up the rest from reference TRBV30 and TRBJ2-7 gives the full variable domain: SQTIHQWPATLVQPVGSPLSLECTVEGTSNPNLYWYRQAAGRGLQLLFYSVGIGQISSEVPQNLSASRPQDRQFILSSKKLLLSDSGFYLCAWDRDRGSPYEQYFGPGTRLTVT.

The rearrangement joins TRBV6-5 to TRBJ2-7, with 7 positions matching TRBD1. Germline V CDR1 and CDR2: MNHEY, SVGAGI. The junction had 8 bases not matched to a gene; V was cut back by 6 bases and J by 0 bases. This CDR3 region has 15 residues. The CDR3 nucleotides read TGTGCCAGCAGACACCGACAGGGCGCCTCCTACGAGCAGTACTTC. Protein product: CASRHRQGASYEQYF.

This clone showed up just once. Relative to the germline gene, one junction end is altered; a read error may explain this. This rearrangement joins TRBV7-9 to TRBJ2-7; a possible D gene is TRBD1 (5 bases). CDR3 length equals 13 residues. CDR1 SEHNR and CDR2 FQNEAQ come from the germline V gene (reference sequence). Here the CDR3 reads CSSSLRQTYEQYF. CDR3 DNA sequence: TGTTCCAGCAGCTTACGACAGACCTACGAGCAGTACTTC.

In this sample, this clone turned up once. The chain recombines TRBV2 with TRBJ1-5; D unclear. V shed 5 bases and J shed 3 bases, with 2 bases lying between them. The CDR3 extends over 11 amino acids. Germline CDR1 and CDR2: SNHLY and FYNNEI. The CDR3 loop reads CASSLNQPQHF. DNA for the CDR3: TGTGCCAGCAGTCTCAATCAGCCCCAGCATTTT.